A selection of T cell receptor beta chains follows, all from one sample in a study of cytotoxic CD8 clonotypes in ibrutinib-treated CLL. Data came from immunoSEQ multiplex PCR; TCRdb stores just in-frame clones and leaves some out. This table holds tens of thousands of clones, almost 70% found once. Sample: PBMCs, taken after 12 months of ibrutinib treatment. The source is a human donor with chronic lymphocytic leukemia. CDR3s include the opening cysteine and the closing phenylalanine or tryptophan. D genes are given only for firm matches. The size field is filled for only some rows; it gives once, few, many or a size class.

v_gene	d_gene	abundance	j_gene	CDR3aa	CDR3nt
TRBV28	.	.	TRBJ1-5	CASAFSGVYGAQPQHF	TGTGCCAGCGCGTTCAGCGGGGTTTACGGAGCCCAGCCCCAGCATTTT
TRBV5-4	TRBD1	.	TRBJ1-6	CASSPGGTAYNSPLHF	TGTGCCAGCAGTCCGGGCGGGACAGCCTATAATTCACCCCTCCACTTT
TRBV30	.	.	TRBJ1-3	CAWRGAGNTIYF	TGTGCCTGGAGAGGAGCTGGAAACACCATATATTTT
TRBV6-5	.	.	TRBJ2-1	CASSWSRYNEQFF	TGTGCCAGCTCCTGGTCTCGCTACAATGAGCAGTTCTTC
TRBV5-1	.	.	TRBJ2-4	CASSLDRADGIQYF	TGCGCCAGCAGCTTGGATCGGGCAGATGGCATTCAGTACTTC
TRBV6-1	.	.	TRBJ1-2	CASTTSVSGGGYTF	TGTGCCAGCACCACTTCGGTGTCAGGTGGCGGCTACACCTTC
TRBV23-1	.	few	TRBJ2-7	CASTQGENYEQYF	TGCGCCAGCACCCAGGGAGAGAACTACGAGCAGTACTTC
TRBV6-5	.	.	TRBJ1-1	CASSYWVNTEAFF	TGTGCCAGCAGTTACTGGGTCAACACTGAAGCTTTCTTT
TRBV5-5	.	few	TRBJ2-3	CASRRTERTDTQYF	TGTGCCAGCAGGCGGACAGAACGCACAGATACGCAGTATTTT
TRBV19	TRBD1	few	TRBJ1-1	CASTSGGTENTEAFF	TGTGCCAGTACATCCGGTGGGACAGAGAACACTGAAGCTTTCTTT
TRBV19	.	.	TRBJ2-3	CASSTTAGANTQYF	TGTGCCAGTAGTACAACCGCGGGCGCAAATACGCAGTATTTT
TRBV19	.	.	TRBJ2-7	CASRPTGRSYEQYF	TGTGCCAGTAGACCGACAGGTCGCTCCTACGAGCAGTACTTC
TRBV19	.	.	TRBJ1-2	CASSTGPGYTF	TGTGCCAGTAGTACCGGGCCAGGCTACACCTTC
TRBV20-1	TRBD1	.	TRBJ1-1	CSGTGGTEAFF	TGCAGCGGGACAGGGGGAACTGAAGCTTTCTTT
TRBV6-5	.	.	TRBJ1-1	CASSYGGRNTEAFF	TGTGCCAGCAGTTACGGGGGGAGGAACACTGAAGCTTTCTTT
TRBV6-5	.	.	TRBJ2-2	CASSSPGRYTGELFF	TGTGCCAGCAGTTCCCCGGGACGTTACACCGGGGAGCTGTTTTTT
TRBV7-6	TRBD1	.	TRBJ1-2	CASSRDRGQEGYTF	TGTGCCAGCAGCCGGGACAGGGGGCAGGAGGGCTACACCTTC
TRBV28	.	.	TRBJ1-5	CASSSPPRPQHF	TGTGCCAGCAGTTCCCCTCCGCGGCCCCAGCATTTT
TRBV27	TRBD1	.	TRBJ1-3	CASSLSKQGALGNTIYF	TGTGCCAGCAGTTTATCGAAACAGGGGGCGCTTGGAAACACCATATATTTT
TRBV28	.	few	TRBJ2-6	CASSMTQSRANVLTF	TGTGCCAGCAGTATGACACAAAGTCGGGCCAACGTCCTGACTTTC
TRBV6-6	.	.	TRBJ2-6	CASTPQGGSGANVLTF	TGTGCCAGCACACCGCAGGGTGGGAGTGGGGCCAACGTCCTGACTTTC
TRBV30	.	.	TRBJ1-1	CAWSLVLGDTEAFF	TGTGCCTGGAGTTTGGTACTGGGCGACACTGAAGCTTTCTTT
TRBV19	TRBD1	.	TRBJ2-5	CASSIGGDRQETQYF	TGTGCCAGTAGTATAGGGGGGGACAGGCAAGAGACCCAGTACTTC
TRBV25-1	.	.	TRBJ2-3	CASSEARVDTQYF	TGTGCCAGCAGTGAGGCCCGGGTAGATACGCAGTATTTT
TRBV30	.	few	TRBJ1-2	CAWRPTNYGYTF	TGTGCCTGGAGACCGACTAACTATGGCTACACCTTC